These 26 T cell receptor beta chains were sequenced from one sample in a study of blood T cell repertoires in COVID-19. Sequenced by immunoSEQ multiplex PCR; TCRdb stores in-frame clones only, minus some. The sample has tens of thousands of clones, 75% to 80% seen once; the top ten hold roughly 47%. Sequencing input: peripheral blood. The receptors were gathered from a woman over 75 with acute or convalescent COVID-19.

The chain combines TRBV19 with TRBJ1-3; 8 nucleotides line up with TRBD1. Germline CDR1 LNHDA, CDR2 SQIVND (reference sequence). Trimming cost V 5 bases and J 4 bases; bases outside gene matches: 4. CDR3 length: 14 amino acids. CDR3 sequence reads: CASSLGQGGNTIYF. The CDR3 bases are TGTGCCAGTAGTCTCGGACAGGGAGGAAACACCATATATTTT. Filled out from reference TRBV19 and TRBJ1-3, the complete variable domain reads DGGITQSPKYLFRKEGQNVTLSCEQNLNHDAMYWYRQDPGQGLRLIYYSQIVNDFQKGDIAEGYSVSREKKESFPLTVTSAQKNPTAFYLCASSLGQGGNTIYFGEGSWLTVV.

The chain carries TRBV30 and TRBJ2-1; D is perhaps TRBD2 (6 bases). The length of the CDR3 is 11 residues. Germline values: CDR1 GTSNPN, CDR2 SVGIG (reference sequence). Between the trimmed V and J ends, which lost 1 base and 10 bases, there was a span of 8 bases. CDR3 protein: CAWSGLAEQFF. CDR3 nucleotide sequence: TGTGCCTGGAGTGGGCTAGCGGAGCAGTTCTTC.

This chain uses TRBV25-1 with TRBJ1-1; the D is unclear. V was shortened by 2 bases and J by 5 bases, with 21 bases between the two germline ends. Germline CDR1 reads MGHDK; CDR2 reads SYGVNS. This CDR3 comprises 17 residues. In DNA, the CDR3 is TGTGCCAGCAGTGAAAATAGGAGTCCCCGTTTATGGACTGAAGCTTTCTTT. Its translation: CASSENRSPRLWTEAFF.

The CDR3 spells CASRTTGANEQFF. The DNA of the CDR3 is TGTGCCAGCCGGACGACAGGGGCCAATGAGCAGTTCTTC. The V call is TRBV2, the J call TRBJ2-1; TRBD1 matches at 8 bases. Germline lookup yields CDR1 SNHLY and CDR2 FYNNEI. The V gene end was trimmed by 8 bases and the J gene end by 6 bases; junction bases not matched to a gene: 6. CDR3 length: 13 amino acids.

This sequence joins TRBV7-2 and TRBJ2-2, with 14 bases lining up with TRBD2. The CDR3 extends over 16 amino acids. Per germline, CDR1 SGHTA and CDR2 FQGNSA. With 5 bases clipped from V and 6 bases from J, the junction kept 5 bases outside the gene matches. The CDR3 DNA reads TGTGCCAGCAGCCCAAGACTAGCGGGAGGGCCCGGGGAGCTGTTTTTT. Protein product: CASSPRLAGGPGELFF.

This chain joins TRBV4-3 and TRBJ2-1; 7 nucleotides line up with TRBD2. CDR3 length equals 15 residues. Germline V lookup: CDR1 LGHNA, CDR2 YSLEER. The V gene end was trimmed by 4 bases and the J gene end by 7 bases; junction bases not matched to a gene: 10. The CDR3 sequence is CASSPGTTSRNEQFF. CDR3 DNA sequence: TGCGCCAGCAGCCCCGGGACGACTAGCAGAAATGAGCAGTTCTTC.

This chain connects TRBV12-3 or TRBV12-4 to TRBJ2-5; D is undetermined. The CDR3 totals 13 residues. V lost 6 bases to trimming and J lost 1 base, with 9 bases between them. DNA of the CDR3: TGTGCCAGCAGCCGACAAACCCAAGAGACCCAGTACTTC. Translating gives CASSRQTQETQYF.

V usage is TRBV12-3 or TRBV12-4 and J usage is TRBJ2-3; no reliable D call. The CDR3 length is 13 residues. V gave up 8 bases and J gave up 2 bases, with 11 bases separating them. The DNA of the CDR3 is TGTGCCAGCGGTACTAAACCCACAGATACGCAGTATTTT. Its translation is CASGTKPTDTQYF.

The chain links TRBV11-2 to TRBJ2-3, with TRBD2 identical over 11 bases. CDR3 length: 15 amino acids. Germline V lookup: CDR1 SGHAT, CDR2 FQNNGV. V trimming: 5 bases; J trimming: 4 bases; junction bases outside the gene matches: 5. CDR3 DNA: TGTGCCAGCAGCCGTCTAGCGGGGGGTGCAGATACGCAGTATTTT. Residues: CASSRLAGGADTQYF.

This clone was recorded a few times. J is TRBJ2-1 and V is TRBV7-2; tentatively, D is TRBD2 (5 bases). Germline V lookup: CDR1 SGHTA, CDR2 FQGNSA. The V end was cut by 7 bases, the J end by 5 bases, with 18 bases between. The CDR3 length is 15 residues. DNA of the CDR3: TGTGCCAGCACCCCCAATAGGGTCGGGGACAATGAGCAGTTCTTC. Amino acid sequence: CASTPNRVGDNEQFF.

The V gene is TRBV4-3, the J gene TRBJ1-2; D might be TRBD1 (5 bases). The germline CDR1 and CDR2 sequences are LGHNA and YSLEER. The CDR3 is 16 residues long. The ends were cut back, 1 base at V and 0 bases at J, with 12 bases in the middle. CDR3 DNA sequence: TGCGCCAGCAGCCAAGTAAAGGGAGGGGCTAACTATGGCTACACCTTC. This encodes CASSQVKGGANYGYTF.

V gene TRBV2 combines with J gene TRBJ2-7; 7 positions match TRBD1. The CDR3 is made up of 17 amino acids. V dropped 9 bases and J dropped 0; count of bases not matched to a gene: 17. Germline-derived CDR1 and CDR2 are SNHLY and FYNNEI. The CDR3 sequence: CARASPWDRTYSYEQYF. CDR3 in DNA: TGTGCCAGAGCTTCCCCTTGGGACAGAACTTACTCCTACGAGCAGTACTTC.

J is TRBJ2-1 and V is TRBV7-2, with 11 bases aligning to TRBD2. This CDR3 region has 16 residues. The ends lost 4 bases at V and 7 bases at J; junction bases unmatched: 9. Germline CDR1 SGHTA, CDR2 FQGNSA. The CDR3 DNA sequence: TGTGCCAGCAGCTGGACCGGGACTAGCGGACGGAATGAGCAGTTCTTC. Protein product: CASSWTGTSGRNEQFF.

The chain recombines TRBV28 with TRBJ2-1; 14 bases are a match to TRBD2. V lost 6 bases to trimming and J lost 9 bases; unmatched junction nucleotides: 7. Germline assignment: CDR1 MDHEN and CDR2 SYDVKM. The CDR3 covers 15 residues. The CDR3 DNA reads TGTGCCAGCAGCCCCGGGACTAGCGGGAGCGGTGAGCAGTTCTTC. It codes for CASSPGTSGSGEQFF.

This chain joins TRBV29-1 and TRBJ2-5; weak D call: TRBD2 (6 bases). Trimming pared 4 bases from V and 5 bases from J, leaving 17 bases between. This CDR3 has 14 amino acids. Germline CDR1 SQVTM, CDR2 ANQGSEA. The CDR3 coding sequence is TGCAGCGTTGTGGGACTCCAATGGACCGAGACCCAGTACTTC. This translates into CSVVGLQWTETQYF. The full variable domain, its missing parts supplied by reference TRBV29-1 and TRBJ2-5, is SAVISQKPSRDICQRGTSLTIQCQVDSQVTMMFWYRQQPGQSLTLIATANQGSEATYESGFVIDKFPISRPNLTFSTLTVSNMSPEDSSIYLCSVVGLQWTETQYFGPGTRLLVL.

The V call is TRBV2, the J call TRBJ1-1, with a weak D call TRBD1 (5 bases). Germline assignment: CDR1 SNHLY and CDR2 FYNNEI. CDR3 length: 13 amino acids. Deletions cut 5 bases from V and 1 base from J, with 8 bases between. CDR3 amino acids: CASSRDRNTEAFF. For the CDR3, the DNA is TGTGCCAGCAGTCGCGACAGGAACACTGAAGCTTTCTTT.

The chain has TRBV5-1 and TRBJ1-1, with a weak D call TRBD1 (5 bases). Germline V gene lookup returns CDR1 SGHRS and CDR2 YFSETQ. Trimming shortened V by 4 bases and J by 0 bases, and 7 bases separated the two germline ends. There are 13 residues in the CDR3. The CDR3 DNA sequence: TGCGCCAGCAGCATAGGGGTGAACACTGAAGCTTTCTTT. Translating it yields CASSIGVNTEAFF.

V gene TRBV28 combines with J gene TRBJ1-2, with D hard to call. The CDR3 is 15 amino acids. V was shortened by 4 bases and J by 8 bases, with 20 bases between the two germline ends. The germline gives CDR1 MDHEN, CDR2 SYDVKM. In DNA, the CDR3 is TGTGCCAGCAGTTCCCCGAATACAGTGGCGGGCGGCTACACCTTC. This sequence encodes CASSSPNTVAGGYTF.

This clone has more than one count but fewer than ten. This sequence joins TRBV5-5 and TRBJ1-1, with D perhaps TRBD1 (5 bases). This CDR3 comprises 12 residues. Between the trimmed V and J ends, which lost 3 bases and 7 bases, there was a span of 10 bases. The germline V gene has CDR1 SGHKS and CDR2 YYEKEE (reference sequence). The CDR3 is CASSSPGGEAFF. The CDR3 nucleotides read TGTGCCAGCAGCTCCCCGGGGGGTGAAGCTTTCTTT.

The rearrangement uses TRBV6-1 and TRBJ1-2; 9 bases match TRBD1. Germline loops: CDR1 MNHNS, CDR2 SASEGT. CDR3 length equals 18 residues. J gave up 4 bases and V 0 bases, and 12 bases lay outside the gene matches. Here the CDR3 DNA reads TGTGCCAGCAGTGAAGCCGGGACAGGGAGACGGTTCGGCTATGGCTACACCTTC. This translates into CASSEAGTGRRFGYGYTF.

The rearrangement joins TRBV6-4 to TRBJ2-2; perhaps TRBD2 as D (6 bases). This CDR3 contains 14 residues. V was shortened by 5 bases and J by 3 bases, with 10 bases between the two germline ends. Germline V gene sequence: CDR1 MRHNA, CDR2 SNTAGT. Here the CDR3 DNA reads TGTGCCAGCAGTACGGGGGAAGACACCGGGGAGCTGTTTTTT. Protein: CASSTGEDTGELFF.

The gene calls are TRBV7-9 and TRBJ2-3; 7 nucleotides agree with TRBD2. CDR1 and CDR2 from the germline V gene are SEHNR and FQNEAQ (reference sequence). CDR3 size: 14 residues. After removal of 1 base from V and 4 bases from J, the junction contained 2 bases not matched to a gene. Written as DNA, the CDR3 is TGTGCCAGCAGCTTAGGCGGGAGCGCAGATACGCAGTATTTT. Translated: CASSLGGSADTQYF.

This chain connects TRBV7-2 to TRBJ2-1; 7 nucleotides align to TRBD1. V lost 4 bases and J lost 13; bases outside the gene matches: 10. The germline V gene has CDR1 SGHTA and CDR2 FQGNSA. This CDR3 contains 13 residues. The CDR3 region is CASSSYPGTAQFF. The CDR3 region has the DNA TGTGCCAGCAGCTCCTACCCGGGGACAGCACAGTTCTTC.

V is TRBV5-5 and J is TRBJ2-1; 11 nucleotides line up with TRBD2. The CDR3 is made up of 14 amino acids. V trimming: 1 base; J trimming: 8 bases; junction bases outside the gene matches: 2. Germline V gives CDR1 SGHKS, CDR2 YYEKEE (reference sequence). CDR3 region: CASSLLAGGDEQFF. The CDR3, as DNA: TGTGCCAGCAGCTTGCTAGCGGGGGGCGATGAGCAGTTCTTC. Variable domain in full (rest from reference TRBV5-5 and TRBJ2-1): DAGVTQSPTHLIKTRGQQVTLRCSPISGHKSVSWYQQVLGQGPQFIFQYYEKEERGRGNFPDRFSARQFPNYSSELNVNALLLGDSALYLCASSLLAGGDEQFFGPGTRLTVL.

This clone came up a few times. The chain employs TRBV5-1 and TRBJ2-7, with a weak D call TRBD1 (5 bases). The germline V gene has CDR1 SGHRS and CDR2 YFSETQ. V lost 2 bases to trimming and J lost 0 bases, with 9 bases between them. The CDR3 length is 14 residues. CDR3 coding DNA: TGCGCCAGCAGCTTAACAGGTAGCTCCTACGAGCAGTACTTC. Its protein is CASSLTGSSYEQYF. Filled out from reference TRBV5-1 and TRBJ2-7, the complete variable domain reads KAGVTQTPRYLIKTRGQQVTLSCSPISGHRSVSWYQQTPGQGLQFLFEYFSETQRNKGNFPGRFSGRQFSNSRSEMNVSTLELGDSALYLCASSLTGSSYEQYFGPGTRLTVT.

The chain carries TRBV4-1 and TRBJ2-3, with 9 bases aligning to TRBD2. V gave up 4 bases and J gave up 3 bases; unmatched junction bases: 8. The germline V gene has CDR1 MGHRA and CDR2 YSYEKL. This CDR3 spans 16 amino acids. CDR3 sequence: CASSRGLAILTDTQYF. For the CDR3, the DNA is TGCGCCAGCAGCCGGGGACTAGCTATTCTTACAGATACGCAGTATTTT.